This T cell receptor beta chain was obtained from a study of T cells in Graves' hyperthyroidism and ophthalmopathy. Patients were excluded because of uncontrolled infection, other autoimmune disease, pregnancy or lactation. This CDR3 is built from 15 residues. Unmatched junction bases numbered 7, after V lost 4 bases and J lost 4 bases. The germline CDR1 and CDR2 sequences are LNHDA and SQIVND (reference sequence). There were TCR beta CDR3 regions amplified from RNA transcripts. The TCR CDR3 was amplified in a first-round RT-PCR using the HTBI primer set. MiXCR, run by TCRdb on the multiplex PCR reads, gives a single entry per CDR3 protein. The table lists 650,000 to 750,000 distinct CDR3 sequences, 12% to 15% of them singletons.

This receptor was identified in a woman between 18 and 29 years old with Graves' hyperthyroidism. The chain combines TRBV19 with TRBJ1-5; 7 bases map to TRBD1. The sequenced sample was blood. This CDR3 is CASSKGQTWNQPQHF. The CDR3 DNA sequence: TGTGCCAGTAGTAAGGGACAGACATGGAATCAGCCCCAGCATTTT.